This T cell receptor (beta chain) was identified during a study of response to subunit inactivated influenza vaccine. Findings and limits, study-wide: Authors suggested that a seasonal influenza vaccination recruits few new T cells each time.

This CDR3 region has 11 residues. Germline lookup yields CDR1 DFQATT and CDR2 SNEGSKA (reference sequence). One entry per CDR3 protein results from TCRdb running MiXCR on the RT-PCR reads. Of 560,000 or so distinct CDR3 sequences listed, 6% to 9% are singletons. Only a few counts were recorded for this clonotype. Its antigen remains unknown. The receptor was isolated from a man between 50 and 69 years old who received an inactivated influenza vaccine. V gene TRBV20-1 combines with J gene TRBJ1-1, with a weak D call TRBD1 (5 bases). The sequencing used PBMCs from blood, collected approximately 25 months after vaccination. CDR3 nucleotides: TGCAGACCTCAGGGAGGTGGAAAGGCTTTCTTT. As protein: CRPQGGGKAFF.